This entry is about one TCR beta chain. This clone occurred a few times. This clone's antigen is unknown. Qualities for individual bases were not recorded, and no much larger clone is one base off. The method behind the library was the immunoSEQ multiplex PCR assay. For the multiplex PCR, a mixture combining 60 forward primers for TCR Vbeta segments and 13 reverse primers for TCR Jbeta segments was used. The CDR3 region of rearranged TCR beta genes was amplified from genomic DNA by a multiplex PCR assay. The amplified TCR beta libraries were sequenced on the Illumina HiSeq System as 87-base-pair reads. As for the original processing: A later analysis tallied 80 million to 95 million unique TCR beta chains across the 666 repertoires, and roughly 11 million of those chains were shared by two or more donors. Raw reads were error-corrected and collapsed into unique sequences with a nearest-neighbor algorithm that merged closely related sequences to remove PCR and sequencing errors. CDR3 sequences were aligned to IMGT reference sequences to assign V, D and J gene segments. For a sequence to be retained, at least a six-nucleotide match to both a V gene segment and a J gene segment was required. Rearrangements were classified as productive when the CDR3 lacked stop codons and remained in frame with V and J, and all other rearrangements were classified as non-productive. Following IMGT convention, CDR3 was defined as the stretch from the second conserved V-encoded cysteine up to the conserved J-encoded phenylalanine. In an earlier analysis of 587 of the donors, sequences lacking an unambiguous match to a single V gene segment were excluded. An earlier analysis of a few hundred of the donors classified V segments as functional when productive rearrangements were above 56.7% and as segregating when the standard deviation between donors was above 5%. A statistical classification framework was developed to diagnose cytomegalovirus status using the catalog of TCR beta chain sequences. In a later analysis, V and J genes were assigned by comparing TCR nucleotide sequences against IMGT/GENE-DB human TR gene sequences. In a later analysis, CDR3 sequences and most-parsimonious VDJ recombination scenarios were assigned using the TCRdist pipeline. In a later analysis, each TCR beta chain was defined by its CDR3 amino acid sequence together with its V-gene family, and reads without a unique V-gene family were excluded. To address suspected cross-contamination and a sequencing artifact, a later analysis removed over 500 highly shared, low-generation-probability nucleotide sequences. A later analysis calculated a clonal expansion index for each public chain from normalized within-repertoire ranks of inferred template counts. In a later analysis, generation probabilities were computed with a VDJ recombination model fitted to out-of-frame rearrangements, and the resulting probabilities were checked against IGoR. In a later analysis, TCR-TCR, TCR-HLA and TCR-CMV co-occurrence was scored with hypergeometric tests, and a repertoire-size bias correction was applied to TCR pairs. False discovery rates were estimated in a later analysis by permuting HLA or CMV assignments 20 times. In a later analysis, co-occurring TCRs were grouped using DBSCAN, and TCRdist sequence similarity was added for clustering within HLA-allele-positive subsets. Repertoires with fewer than 30,000 or more than 120,000 public chains were left out of co-occurrence clustering, as were several repertoires with anomalous nucleotide sharing. TCRdb re-hosts the immuneACCESS table, in-frame sequences only. Its copies lack some clones; in the studies checked, an unresolved V gene accounts for under half of them, and the cause for the rest is not known. D and trimming come from the DNA, and the V and J calls and clone size come from that table. This sample gives 100,000 to 150,000 clones in total; 75% to 85% of them show up just once. The top ten hold less than 2% of the sample.

This record belongs to a study of cytomegalovirus exposure and HLA in healthy donors (TCRdb year 2017). General notes on the study: According to an earlier analysis of several hundred of the donors, roughly 180 million T cells yielded 117 million unique TCR beta sequences and 276 Gb of sequence data. HLA typing covered class I and class II loci at four-digit resolution. Because of strong linkage in the cohort, five DR-DQ haplotypes were treated as single units for association and clustering. In addition to the first cohort of 650 to 750 subjects, a separate validation cohort of about 120 different subjects was used. To predict cytomegalovirus infection status, the study combined high-throughput TCR immunosequencing, statistical association of individual TCRs with disease status, and machine learning. The study aimed to test whether signatures of past pathogen exposure could be identified by cataloging public T cell receptors. Among 300 to 500 genotyped donors of the cohort, an average of roughly 230,000 unique TCR beta nucleotide sequences was sequenced per donor, of which 15% to 20% were non-productive. All discovery cohort repertoires had been generated on a single sequencing platform. An earlier analysis of 587 of the donors used high-throughput TCR beta sequencing to judge whether each TCR beta V gene segment behaved as functional or pseudogenic. Alongside the repertoire data, information on donor age, sex, ethnicity and CMV serostatus was compiled. Genome-wide SNP genotypes for about 65% of the 666 donors were used in a later genetic analysis, which treated that subset as a discovery cohort. The later analysis used no new phenotypic data to find candidate immune exposures, relying instead on TCR beta sequences and their occurrence across donors. A later analysis re-examined previously published TCR beta repertoires from about 700 donors and added high-resolution HLA genotyping to investigate patterns of TCR occurrence. Using immunosequencing, the study profiled T cell repertoires from about 610 subjects and related those repertoires to cytomegalovirus serostatus. Of the 300 to 450 genotyped donors, approximately 83% fell in the genetic ancestry cluster associated with self-reported Caucasian donors. Typing coverage varied by locus: about 620-630 donors for A, B, C, DRB1 and DQB1; under 550 for DQA1; 600 to 610 for DPA1; approximately 470 for DPB1. Roughly 300 gigabases of sequencing data and roughly 80 million unique TCR sequences made up an early release that covered over 550 HLA-typed donors. The research as a whole found: A further reported finding was that TCR beta sequences accurately predicted the HLA-A and HLA-B alleles for most subjects in the first cohort. Strong co-occurrence of HLA alleles, especially DR and DQ, made assigning TCR associations to individual alleles difficult. In a later genetic analysis, a missense DCLRE1C variant was associated with V-gene and J-gene trimming of TCR beta chains, and the association was replicated in an independent cohort. In a later analysis, most CMV-associated TCR beta chains were found to appear HLA-restricted, with HLA associations seemingly driven largely by CMV exposure. A later analysis found that TCR association rates varied across HLA loci, with DRB1 alleles showing the most associated TCRs and HLA-C alleles the fewest. The cohort was sequenced for TCR beta chains only, and without alpha or paired-chain data the features that could be detected were limited. According to a later analysis, parvovirus B19, influenza, CMV and Epstein-Barr virus appeared linked to several top co-occurrence clusters. The study gave a list of 150 to 200 TCR beta chains associated with cytomegalovirus. Linkage disequilibrium might explain the correlated functional status among segregating V segments, but an unknown experimental factor could not be ruled out. According to the authors, the approach could potentially be generalized to other disease states and immunological phenotypes. The classifier was reported to diagnose cytomegalovirus status with high specificity and sensitivity in both the original and validation cohorts. A few of the identified cytomegalovirus-associated TCR beta chains were confirmed in vitro to be specific for cytomegalovirus antigens. The sequencing pipeline was judged likely to have produced a cluster of highly shared sequence variants as a technical artifact. In a later analysis, HLA-associated TCR beta chains were found to be more clonally expanded and to have lower generation probabilities than equally common non-associated chains. Roughly uniform sequencing depth across donors was assumed in presence/absence analyses, although this assumption may not hold. Because counts were too low, some 16 rarely observed V segments, including chromosome 9 orphons, were excluded from the earlier analysis of 587 of the donors. Most TCR sequences were seen in very few donors, while some public TCRs were found in many individuals. An earlier analysis of approximately 540 of the donors showed that most TCR beta V segments appeared in productive rearrangements either about 90% or about 30% of the time, which broadly matched IMGT annotations. The only immune exposure information available for the cohort was CMV serostatus. In a later analysis, some 17,000 TCR beta sequences were associated with specific HLA alleles at a false discovery rate of 0.05. A later genetic analysis reported fewer N-insertions in productive TCRs among donors in an Asian-associated ancestry cluster than the approximately 700-donor mean. Because some donors lacked HLA typing at each locus, the association tests relied only on the typed subset.

The cohort comprised 666 healthy bone marrow donors. At the time of sampling, all cohort members were nominally healthy, though unrecorded immune exposures were likely present. The donor was CMV seronegative and belonged to the group of over 350 seronegative cohort members. A peripheral blood sample was provided by each donor, and peripheral blood mononuclear cells were used for TCR beta sequencing. The Qiagen DNeasy Blood Extraction Kit was used to extract genomic DNA from the blood cell samples. The sequencing input was PBMCs. The clonotype originates from a man aged 50-60 years in good health and CMV-seronegative.

The nucleotide sequence is TGTGCCAGCAGTCCCCGACAGTTGGCGGCCACTGAAGCTTTCTTT. Its protein reads: CASSPRQLAATEAFF. The sequence is built from TRBV6-5 and TRBJ1-1; TRBD1 is a weak D gene call, 5 bases matching. For CDR1 and CDR2, the germline V gene lists MNHEY and SVGAGI. V lost 5 bases and J lost 4 bases; the stretch between them is 17 bases long. The CDR3 spans 15 residues, from the cysteine through the phenylalanine. Only the CDR3 DNA stays, 45 bases, in frame from base 1.